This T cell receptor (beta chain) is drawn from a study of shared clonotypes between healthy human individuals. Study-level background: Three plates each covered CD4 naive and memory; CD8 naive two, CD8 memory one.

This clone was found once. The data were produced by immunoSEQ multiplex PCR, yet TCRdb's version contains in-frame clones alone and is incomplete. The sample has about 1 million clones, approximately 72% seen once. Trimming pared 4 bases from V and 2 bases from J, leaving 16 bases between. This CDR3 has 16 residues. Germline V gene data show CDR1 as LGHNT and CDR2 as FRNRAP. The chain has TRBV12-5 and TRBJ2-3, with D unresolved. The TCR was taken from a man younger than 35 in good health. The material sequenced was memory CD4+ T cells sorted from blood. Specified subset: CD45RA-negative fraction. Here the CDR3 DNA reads TGTGCTAGTGGTTCCGCCATAAACTTCCTCACAGATACGCAGTATTTT. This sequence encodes CASGSAINFLTDTQYF. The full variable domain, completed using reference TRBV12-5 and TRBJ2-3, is DARVTQTPRHKVTEMGQEVTMRCQPILGHNTVFWYRQTMMQGLELLAYFRNRAPLDDSGMPKDRFSAEMPDATLATLKIQPSEPRDSAVYFCASGSAINFLTDTQYFGPGTRLTVL.